The clone carrying this TCR beta chain was counted a few times. Its target is not known. The source of the sample is a study of cytomegalovirus exposure and HLA in healthy donors. Whole-study findings and limits: Most subjects' HLA-A and HLA-B alleles were reportedly predicted from TCR beta sequences.

Unrecorded immune exposures were likely, despite nominal health at sampling. PCR involved 60 Vbeta and 13 Jbeta primers. TCRdb's copy holds only in-frame clones and misses some; the assay was immunoSEQ multiplex PCR. The sample lists 75,000 to 90,000 clones, 10% occurring once. The TCR originated in a man aged 55-75 years in good health and CMV-seropositive. The sample comprised PBMCs.

CDR3 nucleotide sequence: TGTGCCAGCTCACCAACCGGGGGATACAATGAGCAGTTCTTC. The encoded protein is CASSPTGGYNEQFF. The rearrangement joins TRBV18 to TRBJ2-1; tentatively, D is TRBD2 (6 bases). V lost 2 bases and J lost 4, with 9 bases in between. Germline V gene sequence: CDR1 KGHSH, CDR2 LQKENI. The CDR3 runs to 14 residues.